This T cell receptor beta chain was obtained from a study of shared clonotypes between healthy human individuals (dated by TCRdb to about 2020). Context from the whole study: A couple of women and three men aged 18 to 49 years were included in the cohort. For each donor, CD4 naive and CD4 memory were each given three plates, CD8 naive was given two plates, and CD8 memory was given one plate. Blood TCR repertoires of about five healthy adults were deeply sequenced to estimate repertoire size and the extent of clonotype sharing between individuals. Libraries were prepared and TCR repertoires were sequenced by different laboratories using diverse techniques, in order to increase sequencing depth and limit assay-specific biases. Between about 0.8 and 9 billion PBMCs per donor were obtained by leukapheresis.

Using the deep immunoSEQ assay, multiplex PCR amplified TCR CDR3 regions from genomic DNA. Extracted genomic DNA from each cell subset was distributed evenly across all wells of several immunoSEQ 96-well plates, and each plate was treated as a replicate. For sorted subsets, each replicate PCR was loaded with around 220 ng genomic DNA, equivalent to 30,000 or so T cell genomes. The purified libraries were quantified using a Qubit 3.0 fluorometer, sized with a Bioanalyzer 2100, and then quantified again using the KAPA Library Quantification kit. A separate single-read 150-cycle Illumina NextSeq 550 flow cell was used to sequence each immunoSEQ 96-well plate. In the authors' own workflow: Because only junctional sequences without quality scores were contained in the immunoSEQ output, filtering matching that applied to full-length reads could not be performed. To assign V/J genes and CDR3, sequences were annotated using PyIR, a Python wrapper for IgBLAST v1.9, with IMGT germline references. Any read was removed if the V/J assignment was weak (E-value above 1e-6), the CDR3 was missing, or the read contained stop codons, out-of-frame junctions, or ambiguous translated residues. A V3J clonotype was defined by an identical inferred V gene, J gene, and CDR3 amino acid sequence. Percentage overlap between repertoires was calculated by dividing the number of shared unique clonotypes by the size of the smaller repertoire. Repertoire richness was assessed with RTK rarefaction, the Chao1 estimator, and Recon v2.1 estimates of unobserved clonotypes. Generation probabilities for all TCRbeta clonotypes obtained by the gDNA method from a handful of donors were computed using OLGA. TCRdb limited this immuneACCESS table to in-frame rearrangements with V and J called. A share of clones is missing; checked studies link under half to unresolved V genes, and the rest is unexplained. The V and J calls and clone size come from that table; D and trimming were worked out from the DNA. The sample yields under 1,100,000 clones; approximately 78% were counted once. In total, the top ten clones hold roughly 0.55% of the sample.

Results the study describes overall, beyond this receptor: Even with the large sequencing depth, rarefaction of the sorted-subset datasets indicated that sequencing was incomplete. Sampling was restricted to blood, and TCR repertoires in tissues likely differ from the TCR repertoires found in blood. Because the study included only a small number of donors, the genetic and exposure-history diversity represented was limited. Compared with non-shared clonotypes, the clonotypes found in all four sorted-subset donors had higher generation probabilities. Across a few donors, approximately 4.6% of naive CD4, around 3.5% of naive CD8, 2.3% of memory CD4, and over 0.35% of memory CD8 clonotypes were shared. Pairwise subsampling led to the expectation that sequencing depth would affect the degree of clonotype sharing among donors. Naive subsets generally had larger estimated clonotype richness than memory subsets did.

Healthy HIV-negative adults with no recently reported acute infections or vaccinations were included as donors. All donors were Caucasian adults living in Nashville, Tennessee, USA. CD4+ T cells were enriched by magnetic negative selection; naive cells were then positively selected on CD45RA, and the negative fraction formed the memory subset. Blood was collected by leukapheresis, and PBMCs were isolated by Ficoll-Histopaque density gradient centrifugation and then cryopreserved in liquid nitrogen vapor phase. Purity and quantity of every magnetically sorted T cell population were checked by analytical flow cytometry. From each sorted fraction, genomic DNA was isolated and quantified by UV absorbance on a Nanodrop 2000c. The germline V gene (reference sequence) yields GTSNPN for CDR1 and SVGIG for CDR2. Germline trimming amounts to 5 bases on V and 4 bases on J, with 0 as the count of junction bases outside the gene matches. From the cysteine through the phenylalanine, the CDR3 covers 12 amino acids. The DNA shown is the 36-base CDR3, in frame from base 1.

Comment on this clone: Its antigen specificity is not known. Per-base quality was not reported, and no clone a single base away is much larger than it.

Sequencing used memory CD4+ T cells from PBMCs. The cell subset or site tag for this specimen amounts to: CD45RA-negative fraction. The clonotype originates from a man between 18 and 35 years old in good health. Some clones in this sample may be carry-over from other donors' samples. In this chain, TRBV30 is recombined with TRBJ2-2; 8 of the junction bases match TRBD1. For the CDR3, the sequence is CAWGQGTGELFF. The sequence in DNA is TGTGCCTGGGGACAGGGCACCGGGGAGCTGTTTTTT. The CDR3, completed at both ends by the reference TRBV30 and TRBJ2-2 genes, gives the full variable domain SQTIHQWPATLVQPVGSPLSLECTVEGTSNPNLYWYRQAAGRGLQLLFYSVGIGQISSEVPQNLSASRPQDRQFILSSKKLLLSDSGFYLCAWGQGTGELFFGEGSRLTVL.